The table lists the clone carrying this TCR beta chain with a count of one. The data are from a study of blood T cell repertoires in COVID-19. Original methodology: Amplification with reference gene primers provided the estimates of nucleated cell counts. TCRdb's copy holds only in-frame clones and misses some; the assay was immunoSEQ multiplex PCR. That table supplies the V and J calls and clone size; D and trimming were determined from the DNA. This repertoire shows about 380,000 clones, 85% found once; its top ten account for 3.6%. The CDR3 has 12 residues. Trimming cost V 3 bases and J 6 bases, with 10 bases left between them. Germline CDR1 GTSNPN, CDR2 SVGIG (reference sequence).

The genes are TRBV30 and TRBJ2-3; D may be TRBD2 (5 bases). The material sequenced was peripheral blood. The receptor's source is a woman under 30 with acute or convalescent COVID-19. The CDR3, as DNA: TGTGCCTGGAGACAAGGCGGGGATACGCAGTATTTT. Amino acid sequence: CAWRQGGDTQYF.